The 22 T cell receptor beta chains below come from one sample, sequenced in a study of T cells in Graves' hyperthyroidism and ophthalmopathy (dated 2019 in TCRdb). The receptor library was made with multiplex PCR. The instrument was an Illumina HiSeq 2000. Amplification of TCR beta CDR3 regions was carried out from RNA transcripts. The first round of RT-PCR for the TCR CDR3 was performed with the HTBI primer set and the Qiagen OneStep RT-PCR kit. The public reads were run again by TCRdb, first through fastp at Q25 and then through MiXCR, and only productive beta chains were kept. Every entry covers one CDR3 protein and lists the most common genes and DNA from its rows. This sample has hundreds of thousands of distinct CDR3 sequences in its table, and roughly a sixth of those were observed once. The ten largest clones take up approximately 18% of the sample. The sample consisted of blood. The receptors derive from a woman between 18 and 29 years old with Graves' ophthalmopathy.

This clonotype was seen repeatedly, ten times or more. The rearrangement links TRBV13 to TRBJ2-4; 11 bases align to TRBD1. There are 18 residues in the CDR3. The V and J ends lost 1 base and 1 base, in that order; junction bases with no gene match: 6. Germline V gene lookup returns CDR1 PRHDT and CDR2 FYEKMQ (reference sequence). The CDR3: CASSLDGQGAQAKNIQYF. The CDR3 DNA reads TGTGCCAGCAGCTTAGACGGACAGGGGGCGCAGGCCAAAAACATTCAGTACTTC. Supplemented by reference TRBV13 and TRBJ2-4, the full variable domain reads AAGVIQSPRHLIKEKRETATLKCYPIPRHDTVYWYQQGPGQDPQFLISFYEKMQSDKGSIPDRFSAQQFSDYHSELNMSSLELGDSALYFCASSLDGQGAQAKNIQYFGAGTRLSVL.

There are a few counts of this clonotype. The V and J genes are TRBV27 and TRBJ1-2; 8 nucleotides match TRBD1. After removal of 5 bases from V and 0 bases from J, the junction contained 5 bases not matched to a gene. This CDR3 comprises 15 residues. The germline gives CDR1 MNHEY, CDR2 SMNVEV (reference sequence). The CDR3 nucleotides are TGTGCCAGCAGTACTGGGACAGGAGCTAACTATGGCTACACCTTC. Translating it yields CASSTGTGANYGYTF.

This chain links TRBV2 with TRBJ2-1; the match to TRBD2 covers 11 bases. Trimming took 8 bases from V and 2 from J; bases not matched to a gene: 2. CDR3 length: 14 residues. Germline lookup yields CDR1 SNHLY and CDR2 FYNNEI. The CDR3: CASLTSGAYNEQFF. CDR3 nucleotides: TGTGCCAGCCTGACTAGCGGGGCCTACAATGAGCAGTTCTTC.

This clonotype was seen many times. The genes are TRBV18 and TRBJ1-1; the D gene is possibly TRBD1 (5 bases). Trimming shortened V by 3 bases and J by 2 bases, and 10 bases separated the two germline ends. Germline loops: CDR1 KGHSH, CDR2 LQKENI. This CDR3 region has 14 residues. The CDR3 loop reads CASSPQQGNTEAFF. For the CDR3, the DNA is TGTGCCAGCTCACCCCAGCAGGGTAACACTGAAGCTTTCTTT.

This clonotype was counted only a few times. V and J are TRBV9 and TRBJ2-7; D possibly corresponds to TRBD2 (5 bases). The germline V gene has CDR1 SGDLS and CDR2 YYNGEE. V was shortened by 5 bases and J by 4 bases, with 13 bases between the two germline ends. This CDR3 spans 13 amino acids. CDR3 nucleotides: TGTGCCAGCAGTTCAAGCGGAACTTACGAGCAGTACTTC. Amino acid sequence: CASSSSGTYEQYF. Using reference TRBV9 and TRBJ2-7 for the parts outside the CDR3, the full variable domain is DSGVTQTPKHLITATGQRVTLRCSPRSGDLSVYWYQQSLDQGLQFLIQYYNGEERAKGNILERFSAQQFPDLHSELNLSSLELGDSALYFCASSSSGTYEQYFGPGTRLTVT.

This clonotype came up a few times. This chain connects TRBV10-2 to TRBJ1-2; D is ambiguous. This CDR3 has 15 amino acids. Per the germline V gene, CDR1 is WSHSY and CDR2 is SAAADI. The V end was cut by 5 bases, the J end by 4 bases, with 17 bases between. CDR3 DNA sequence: TGCGCCAGCAGTTTGGACGCACGGGAGGTCTATGGCTACACCTTC. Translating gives CASSLDAREVYGYTF.

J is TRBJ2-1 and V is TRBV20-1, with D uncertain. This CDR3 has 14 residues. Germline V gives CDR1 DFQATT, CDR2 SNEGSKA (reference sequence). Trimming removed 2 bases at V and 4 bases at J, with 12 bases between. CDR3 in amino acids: CSARITVGYNEQFF. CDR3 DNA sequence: TGCAGTGCTAGAATCACAGTTGGTTACAATGAGCAGTTCTTC.

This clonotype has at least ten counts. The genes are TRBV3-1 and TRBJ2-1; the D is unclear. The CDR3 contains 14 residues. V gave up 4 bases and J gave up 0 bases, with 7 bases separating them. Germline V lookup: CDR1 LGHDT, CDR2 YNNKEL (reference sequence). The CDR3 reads CASSLKYSYNEQFF. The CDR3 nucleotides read TGTGCCAGCAGCCTAAAATACTCCTACAATGAGCAGTTCTTC.

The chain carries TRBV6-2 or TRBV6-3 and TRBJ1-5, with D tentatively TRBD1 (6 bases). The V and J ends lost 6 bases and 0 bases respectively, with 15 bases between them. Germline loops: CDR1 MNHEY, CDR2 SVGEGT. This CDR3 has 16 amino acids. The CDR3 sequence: CASRRYTGNSNQPQHF. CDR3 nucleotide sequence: TGTGCCAGCAGAAGATACACAGGGAATAGCAATCAGCCCCAGCATTTT.

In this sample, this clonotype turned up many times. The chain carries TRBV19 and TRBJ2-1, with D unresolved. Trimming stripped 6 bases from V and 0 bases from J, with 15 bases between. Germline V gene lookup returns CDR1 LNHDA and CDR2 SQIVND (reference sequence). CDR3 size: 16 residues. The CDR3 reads CASREDATSSYNEQFF. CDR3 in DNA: TGTGCCAGTAGAGAGGACGCGACCAGCTCCTACAATGAGCAGTTCTTC.

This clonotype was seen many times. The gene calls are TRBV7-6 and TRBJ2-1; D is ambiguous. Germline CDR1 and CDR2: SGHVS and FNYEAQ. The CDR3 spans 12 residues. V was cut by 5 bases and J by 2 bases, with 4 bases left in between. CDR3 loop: CASSAPYNEQFF. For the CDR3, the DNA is TGTGCCAGCAGCGCCCCCTACAATGAGCAGTTCTTC.

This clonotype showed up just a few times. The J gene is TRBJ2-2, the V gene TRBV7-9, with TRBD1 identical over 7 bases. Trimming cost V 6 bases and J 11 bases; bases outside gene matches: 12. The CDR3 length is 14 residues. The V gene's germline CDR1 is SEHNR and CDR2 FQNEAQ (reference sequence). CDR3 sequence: CASRSLRGTHELFF. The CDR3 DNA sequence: TGTGCCAGCAGATCCCTCAGGGGGACGCACGAGCTGTTTTTT.

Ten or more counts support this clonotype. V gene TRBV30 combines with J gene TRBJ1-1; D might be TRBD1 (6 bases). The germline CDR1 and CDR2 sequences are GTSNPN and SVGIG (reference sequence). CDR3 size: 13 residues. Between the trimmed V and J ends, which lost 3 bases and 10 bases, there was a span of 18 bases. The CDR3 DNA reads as TGTGCCTGGAGCGGAGACACACAGGGTCGAGCTTTCTTT. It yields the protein CAWSGDTQGRAFF.

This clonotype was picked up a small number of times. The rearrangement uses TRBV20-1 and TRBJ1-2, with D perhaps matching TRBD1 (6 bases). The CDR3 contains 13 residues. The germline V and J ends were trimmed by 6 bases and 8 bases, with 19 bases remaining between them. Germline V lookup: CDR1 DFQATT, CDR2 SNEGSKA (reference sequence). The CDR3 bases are TGCAGTGCCCCCGTACAGGGTCAGCCCGGCTACACCTTC. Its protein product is CSAPVQGQPGYTF.

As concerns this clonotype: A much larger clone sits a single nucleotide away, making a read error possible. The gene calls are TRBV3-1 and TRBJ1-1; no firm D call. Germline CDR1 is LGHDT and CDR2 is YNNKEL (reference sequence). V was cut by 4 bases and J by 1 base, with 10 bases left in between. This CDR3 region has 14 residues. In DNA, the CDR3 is TGTGCCAGCAGCCTCAAATATACGAACACTGAAGCTTTCTTT. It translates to CASSLKYTNTEAFF. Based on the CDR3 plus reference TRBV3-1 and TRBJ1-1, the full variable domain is DTAVSQTPKYLVTQMGNDKSIKCEQNLGHDTMYWYKQDSKKFLKIMFSYNNKELIINETVPNRFSPKSPDKAHLNLHINSLELGDSAVYFCASSLKYTNTEAFFGQGTRLTVV.

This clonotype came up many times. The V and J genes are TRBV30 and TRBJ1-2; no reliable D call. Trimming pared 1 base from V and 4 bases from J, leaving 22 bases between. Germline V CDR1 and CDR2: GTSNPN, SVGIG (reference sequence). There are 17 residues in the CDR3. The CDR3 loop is CAWSGYAGILNGYGYTF. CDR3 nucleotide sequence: TGTGCCTGGAGTGGATACGCCGGGATCCTTAACGGCTATGGCTACACCTTC.

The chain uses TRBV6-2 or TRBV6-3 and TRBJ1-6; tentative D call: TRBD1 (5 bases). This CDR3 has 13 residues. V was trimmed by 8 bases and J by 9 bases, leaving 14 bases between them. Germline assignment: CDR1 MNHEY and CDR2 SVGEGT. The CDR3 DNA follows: TGTGCCAGCCACTCGGGGCGAAGTTCACCCCTCCACTTT. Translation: CASHSGRSSPLHF.

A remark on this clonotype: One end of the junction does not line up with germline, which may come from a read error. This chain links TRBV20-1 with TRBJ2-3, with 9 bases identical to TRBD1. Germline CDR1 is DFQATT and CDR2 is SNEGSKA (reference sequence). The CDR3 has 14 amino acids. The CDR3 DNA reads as TGCAGTGCCCGACAGGGGGGGAGCACAAATACGCAGTATTTT. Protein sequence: CSARQGGSTNTQYF.

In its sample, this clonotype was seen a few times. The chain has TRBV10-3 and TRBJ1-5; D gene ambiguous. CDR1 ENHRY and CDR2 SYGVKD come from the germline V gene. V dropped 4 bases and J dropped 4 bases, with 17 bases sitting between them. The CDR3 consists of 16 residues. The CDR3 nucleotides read TGTGCCATCAGTGCCCTCCTTTCAACGGGGAATCAGCCCCAGCATTTT. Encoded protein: CAISALLSTGNQPQHF.

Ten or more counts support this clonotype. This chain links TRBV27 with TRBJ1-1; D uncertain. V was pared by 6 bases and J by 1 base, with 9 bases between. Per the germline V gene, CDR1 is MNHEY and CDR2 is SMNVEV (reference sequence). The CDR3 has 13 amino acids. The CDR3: CASSLLENTEAFF. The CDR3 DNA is TGTGCCAGCAGCTTGTTAGAGAACACTGAAGCTTTCTTT.

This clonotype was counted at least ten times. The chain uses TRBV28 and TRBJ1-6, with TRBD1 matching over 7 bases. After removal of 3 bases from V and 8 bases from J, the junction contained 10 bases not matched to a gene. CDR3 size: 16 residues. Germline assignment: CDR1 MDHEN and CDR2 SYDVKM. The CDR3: CASSFTDRAWDSPLHF. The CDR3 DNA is TGTGCCAGCAGTTTCACAGACAGGGCTTGGGATTCACCCCTCCACTTT.

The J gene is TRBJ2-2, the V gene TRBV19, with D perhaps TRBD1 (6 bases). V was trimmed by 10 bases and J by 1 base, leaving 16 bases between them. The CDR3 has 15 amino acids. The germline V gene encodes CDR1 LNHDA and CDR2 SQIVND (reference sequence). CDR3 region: CATTLTGKNTGELFF. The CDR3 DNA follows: TGTGCCACCACACTTACAGGGAAGAACACCGGGGAGCTGTTTTTT.